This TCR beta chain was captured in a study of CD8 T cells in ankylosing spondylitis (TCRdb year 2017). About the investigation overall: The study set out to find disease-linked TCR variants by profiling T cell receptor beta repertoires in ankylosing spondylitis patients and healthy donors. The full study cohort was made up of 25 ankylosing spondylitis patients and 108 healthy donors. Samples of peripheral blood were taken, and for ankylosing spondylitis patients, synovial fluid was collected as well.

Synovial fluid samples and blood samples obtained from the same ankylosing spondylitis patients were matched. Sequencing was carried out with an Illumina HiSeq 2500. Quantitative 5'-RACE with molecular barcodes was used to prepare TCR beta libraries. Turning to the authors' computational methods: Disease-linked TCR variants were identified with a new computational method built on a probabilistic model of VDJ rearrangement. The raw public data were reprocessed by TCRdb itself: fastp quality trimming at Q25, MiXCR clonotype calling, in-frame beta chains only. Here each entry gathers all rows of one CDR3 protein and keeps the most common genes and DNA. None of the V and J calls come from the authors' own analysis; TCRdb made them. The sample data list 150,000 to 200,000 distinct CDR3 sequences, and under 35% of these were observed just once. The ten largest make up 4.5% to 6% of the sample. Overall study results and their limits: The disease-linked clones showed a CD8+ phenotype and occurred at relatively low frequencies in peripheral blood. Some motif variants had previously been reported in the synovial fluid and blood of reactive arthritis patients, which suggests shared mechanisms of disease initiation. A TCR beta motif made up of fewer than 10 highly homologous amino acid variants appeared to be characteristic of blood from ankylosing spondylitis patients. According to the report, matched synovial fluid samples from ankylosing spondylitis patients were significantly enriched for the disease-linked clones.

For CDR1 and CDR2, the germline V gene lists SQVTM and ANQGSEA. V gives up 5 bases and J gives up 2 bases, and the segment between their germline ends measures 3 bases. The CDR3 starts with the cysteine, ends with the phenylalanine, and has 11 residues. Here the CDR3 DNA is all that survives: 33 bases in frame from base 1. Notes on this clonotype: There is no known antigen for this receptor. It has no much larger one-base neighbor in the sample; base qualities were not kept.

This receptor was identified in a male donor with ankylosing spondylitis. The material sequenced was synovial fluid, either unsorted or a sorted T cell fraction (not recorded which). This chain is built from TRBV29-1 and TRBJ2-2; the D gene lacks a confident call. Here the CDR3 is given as CSVSNTGELFF. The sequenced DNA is TGCAGCGTTAGCAACACCGGGGAGCTGTTTTTT.